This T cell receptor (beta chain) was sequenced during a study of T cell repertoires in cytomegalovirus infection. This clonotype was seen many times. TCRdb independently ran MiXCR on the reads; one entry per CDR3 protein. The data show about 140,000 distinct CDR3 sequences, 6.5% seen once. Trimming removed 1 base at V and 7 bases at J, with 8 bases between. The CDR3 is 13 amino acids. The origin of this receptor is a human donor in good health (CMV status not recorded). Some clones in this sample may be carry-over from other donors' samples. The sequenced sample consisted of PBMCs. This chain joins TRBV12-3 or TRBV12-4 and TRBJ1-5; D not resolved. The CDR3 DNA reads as TGTGCCAGCAGTTTAGAGGCTAGACAGCCCCAGCATTTT. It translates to CASSLEARQPQHF.